Following are 11 T cell receptor beta chains from one sample sequenced in a study of CD4 T cells in relation to SARS-CoV-2 and coronaviruses (dated by TCRdb to the early 2020s). Libraries were constructed by the immunoSEQ multiplex PCR assay. TCRdb mirrors the immuneACCESS table, restricted to in-frame sequences. Some clones are absent from its copies; in checked studies, under half trace to an unresolved V gene, and the reason for the others is unknown. The sample table shows approximately 50,000 clones, and around 90% are seen once. The ten largest clonotypes hold around 0.41% of the sample. The source material was naive CD4+ T cells from PBMCs. Interpreted using the paper, the cell subset or site label stands for: naive CD4+ T cells isolated by negative enrichment. These receptors were obtained from an adult with COVID-19.

The chain recombines TRBV5-4 with TRBJ2-5; 9 bases fit TRBD2. V trimming: 3 bases; J trimming: 5 bases; junction bases outside the gene matches: 14. This CDR3 is built from 17 residues. CDR1 SGHNT and CDR2 YYREEE come from the germline V gene (reference sequence). In DNA, the CDR3 is TGTGCCAGCAGCTCCCACCTTAGCGGGAGTGTTGGGGAGACCCAGTACTTC. Translation: CASSSHLSGSVGETQYF.

CDR3 sequence: CASNYLGGEGEQYF. The CDR3 coding sequence is TGTGCCAGCAACTATCTCGGGGGTGAAGGCGAGCAGTACTTC. The J gene is TRBJ2-7, the V gene TRBV3-1 (or the pseudogene TRBV3-2); D may be TRBD2 (6 bases). Germline CDR1 LGHDT, CDR2 YNNKEL (reference sequence). CDR3 length equals 14 residues. Trimming cost V 7 bases and J 6 bases, with 19 bases left between them.

The CDR3 sequence: CATSRGGSSYNEQFF. In DNA, the CDR3 is TGTGCCACCAGCAGAGGCGGGAGCTCCTACAATGAGCAGTTCTTC. The rearrangement joins TRBV15 to TRBJ2-1, with 7 positions matching TRBD2. The CDR3 runs to 15 residues. V shed 1 base and J 0 bases; nucleotides not matched to a gene: 0. Germline V CDR1 and CDR2: LNHNV, YYDKDF (reference sequence).

This clone was counted a single time. The CDR3 nucleotides are TGTGCCAGCAGTTGGAGGAGCTCCACCGGGGAGCTGTTTTTT. This gives the protein CASSWRSSTGELFF. The J gene is TRBJ2-2, the V gene TRBV6-6, with D tentatively TRBD2 (5 bases). V was shortened by 4 bases and J by 4 bases, with 10 bases between the two germline ends. The CDR3 totals 14 residues. Germline-derived CDR1 and CDR2 are MNHNY and SVGAGI (reference sequence).

The V and J genes are TRBV20-1 and TRBJ1-4, with D perhaps matching TRBD1 (6 bases). Germline V gene data show CDR1 as DFQATT and CDR2 as SNEGSKA (reference sequence). The CDR3 length is 13 residues. The V end was cut by 4 bases, the J end by 8 bases, with 14 bases between. The CDR3 nucleotides are TGCAGTGCTATTGAACAGGGAGGGGAAAAACTGTTTTTT. Amino acids: CSAIEQGGEKLFF.

The chain is built from TRBV5-1 and TRBJ2-5, with TRBD1 matching over 11 bases. CDR3 length: 15 residues. Trimming cost V 5 bases and J 4 bases; bases outside gene matches: 7. Germline values: CDR1 SGHRS, CDR2 YFSETQ. The CDR3 region has the DNA TGCGCCAGCAGGCCGGACAGGGGGCTTTTAGAGACCCAGTACTTC. It encodes CASRPDRGLLETQYF.

The chain links TRBV9 to TRBJ2-3; maybe TRBD2 (6 bases). This CDR3 contains 17 residues. The germline V gene has CDR1 SGDLS and CDR2 YYNGEE. V was trimmed by 0 bases and J by 0 bases, leaving 14 bases between them. CDR3 coding DNA: TGTGCCAGCAGCGTAGTTTGGGGCGGGGTTAGCACAGATACGCAGTATTTT. It yields the protein CASSVVWGGVSTDTQYF.

This chain connects TRBV28 to TRBJ2-5; 9 bases match TRBD2. Germline values: CDR1 MDHEN, CDR2 SYDVKM. This CDR3 region has 15 residues. V dropped 3 bases and J dropped 4; count of bases not matched to a gene: 6. DNA for the CDR3: TGTGCCAGCAGTTTCGATAGCGGGAGATCAGAGACCCAGTACTTC. Translating gives CASSFDSGRSETQYF.

This clone has a single count. J is TRBJ2-7 and V is TRBV6-5, with D maybe TRBD2 (6 bases). CDR1 is MNHEY and CDR2 is SVGAGI in the germline V gene. V lost 8 bases and J 0 bases, leaving 14 bases between the germline ends. This CDR3 region has 14 residues. The CDR3 DNA reads as TGTGCCAGCGCAAGGGACGGGAGCTCCTACGAGCAGTACTTC. As protein: CASARDGSSYEQYF.

This chain uses TRBV15 with TRBJ2-1; 9 positions agree with TRBD2. The CDR3 loop spans 15 amino acids. Germline lookup yields CDR1 LNHNV and CDR2 YYDKDF (reference sequence). The junction had 11 bases not matched to a gene; V was cut back by 0 bases and J by 14 bases. The DNA of the CDR3 is TGTGCCACCAGCAGAGATTTGGGACTAGCTACCCAAAAGTTCTTC. Translating gives CATSRDLGLATQKFF.

This rearrangement joins TRBV10-3 to TRBJ2-7; tentatively, D is TRBD1 (5 bases). The CDR3 runs to 15 residues. The V gene's germline CDR1 is ENHRY and CDR2 SYGVKD. V lost 4 bases to trimming and J lost 4 bases, with 17 bases between them. CDR3 sequence (DNA): TGTGCCATCAGTGGAACAGGTCTTCCTATTTACGAGCAGTACTTC. It is translated as CAISGTGLPIYEQYF.